These 16 T cell receptor beta chains were sequenced from one sample in a study of human T cells and chemical hapten exposure. Each CDR3 protein is one row after TCRdb ran MiXCR on the RACE reads. Of under 300,000 distinct CDR3 sequences detected, 7.5% to 9% appear once; the ten largest clones hold roughly 1.2%. Time point specified: pre-sensitization, week 0. Treatment described: therapeutic diphenylcyclopropenone sensitization with weekly scalp DPC. Sequenced here: whole blood, sampled in connection with sensitization to the hapten diphenylcyclopropenone (DPC). Receptors were obtained from a man between 18 and 29 years old with alopecia areata. Some clones in this sample may be carry-over from other donors' samples.

This clonotype has only a few counts. The V gene is TRBV19, the J gene TRBJ2-1, with a weak D call TRBD2 (6 bases). The V gene lost 6 bases and the J gene lost 5 bases, with 17 bases spanning the gap. In germline, CDR1 is LNHDA, CDR2 SQIVND (reference sequence). The CDR3 contains 15 residues. The CDR3 loop is CASSTSGSPDNEQFF. The CDR3 coding sequence is TGTGCCAGTAGCACCTCCGGGAGCCCAGACAATGAGCAGTTCTTC. The whole variable domain, remainder taken from reference TRBV19 and TRBJ2-1, is DGGITQSPKYLFRKEGQNVTLSCEQNLNHDAMYWYRQDPGQGLRLIYYSQIVNDFQKGDIAEGYSVSREKKESFPLTVTSAQKNPTAFYLCASSTSGSPDNEQFFGPGTRLTVL.

This clonotype was counted at least ten times. The genes are TRBV7-2 and TRBJ2-7; D possibly matches TRBD1 or TRBD2 (5 bases each). This CDR3 contains 15 residues. With 0 bases removed from V and 0 bases from J, the gap between germline ends came to 9 bases. Germline lookup yields CDR1 SGHTA and CDR2 FQGNSA. CDR3 loop: CASSLAGASSYEQYF. The DNA for the CDR3 is TGTGCCAGCAGCTTAGCCGGGGCGAGCTCCTACGAGCAGTACTTC.

CDR3 in DNA: TGTGCCAGCAGTTCATCAGGGCTTGGAAACACCATATATTTT. Residues: CASSSSGLGNTIYF. V and J are TRBV28 and TRBJ1-3; a possible D gene is TRBD1 (5 bases). V lost 4 bases and J lost 3, with 10 bases in between. This CDR3 spans 14 amino acids. Per the germline V gene, CDR1 is MDHEN and CDR2 is SYDVKM.

The chain links TRBV19 to TRBJ2-5; 7 positions agree with TRBD2. This CDR3 has 13 amino acids. The germline gives CDR1 LNHDA, CDR2 SQIVND (reference sequence). Trimming at V came to 10 bases and at J to 4 bases, leaving 9 bases not matched to a gene. The CDR3 DNA reads as TGTGCCATCCGAGCGGGGCGGGGAGAGACCCAGTACTTC. Translation gives CAIRAGRGETQYF.

The chain is built from TRBV3-1 and TRBJ1-5, with D tentatively TRBD1 (5 bases). The germline gives CDR1 LGHDT, CDR2 YNNKEL (reference sequence). The V gene lost 0 bases and the J gene lost 1 base, with 10 bases spanning the gap. The CDR3 is 16 residues long. The CDR3, as DNA: TGTGCCAGCAGCCAAGAATGGGGGGGGAGCAATCAGCCCCAGCATTTT. It codes for CASSQEWGGSNQPQHF.

This clonotype was found many times. This rearrangement joins TRBV10-3 to TRBJ1-2; possibly TRBD1 for D (6 bases). The V and J ends lost 3 bases and 2 bases respectively, with 13 bases between them. CDR3 length: 15 amino acids. Germline CDR1 and CDR2: ENHRY and SYGVKD. The CDR3 DNA reads TGTGCCATCAGTGAAGGATGGGGGGCAAACTATGGCTACACCTTC. Translating it yields CAISEGWGANYGYTF.

This chain joins TRBV4-1 and TRBJ2-7, with D perhaps matching TRBD2 (5 bases). Trimming shortened V by 1 base and J by 3 bases, and 10 bases separated the two germline ends. CDR1 MGHRA and CDR2 YSYEKL come from the germline V gene. The CDR3 runs to 14 residues. The CDR3 loop is CASSQAVGNYEQYF. The CDR3 bases are TGCGCCAGCAGCCAAGCGGTCGGGAACTACGAGCAGTACTTC.

This clonotype was seen a handful of times. The rearrangement links TRBV5-1 to TRBJ2-1; TRBD1 aligns across 9 bases. The length of the CDR3 is 14 residues. The germline V gene encodes CDR1 SGHRS and CDR2 YFSETQ. The V segment lost 4 bases and the J segment 8 bases; nucleotides outside the gene matches: 7. DNA of the CDR3: TGCGCCAGCAGCCCTTTACAGGGGGCCTATGAGCAGTTCTTC. It specifies CASSPLQGAYEQFF.

In its sample, this clonotype was seen many times. The chain links TRBV7-2 to TRBJ1-4, with 7 bases matching TRBD1. V shed 2 bases, J shed 8 bases, and the junction held 11 bases outside the gene matches. The germline V gene encodes CDR1 SGHTA and CDR2 FQGNSA. This CDR3 region has 16 residues. The CDR3 region has the DNA TGTGCCAGCAGCTTAAATCCGGTGGACAGGACCGAAAAACTGTTTTTT. Its translation is CASSLNPVDRTEKLFF.

This clonotype was observed at least ten times. The rearrangement joins TRBV6-5 to TRBJ1-3; D is undetermined. CDR1 is MNHEY and CDR2 is SVGAGI in the germline V gene. This CDR3 contains 16 residues. The V end lost 6 bases, the J end lost 0 bases, and 15 bases lay between the germline ends. The CDR3 loop is CASSQEKSHSGNTIYF. The CDR3 nucleotides are TGTGCCAGCAGCCAAGAAAAGAGTCACTCTGGAAACACCATATATTTT.

This clonotype was detected ten times or more. This chain uses TRBV4-1 with TRBJ1-5; the D gene is possibly TRBD1 (6 bases). Germline V lookup: CDR1 MGHRA, CDR2 YSYEKL. The CDR3 has 16 residues. With 4 bases removed from V and 1 base from J, the gap between germline ends came to 14 bases. The chain's CDR3 is CASSLDSITSNQPQHF. The DNA of the CDR3 is TGCGCCAGCAGCCTGGACAGTATAACCAGCAATCAGCCCCAGCATTTT.

This chain links TRBV9 with TRBJ2-7, with 7 bases matching TRBD1. There are 12 residues in the CDR3. The trim removed 3 bases at V and 3 bases at J, leaving 0 bases unmatched. Germline-derived CDR1 and CDR2 are SGDLS and YYNGEE. CDR3 nucleotides: TGTGCCAGCAGCGGACAGGGCTACGAGCAGTACTTC. Its translation is CASSGQGYEQYF.

This clonotype has more than one count but fewer than ten. This chain connects TRBV7-3 to TRBJ1-1, with 7 bases identical to TRBD1. The V segment lost 5 bases and the J segment 4 bases; nucleotides outside the gene matches: 4. The V gene's germline CDR1 is SGHTA and CDR2 FQGTGA. This CDR3 region has 13 residues. CDR3 amino acids: CASSQTGVTEAFF. CDR3 bases: TGTGCCAGCAGCCAAACAGGGGTCACTGAAGCTTTCTTT.

This clonotype was counted ten times or more. The chain uses TRBV5-1 and TRBJ1-2; no clear D. The CDR3 runs 12 residues. Trimming cost V 0 bases and J 10 bases, with 10 bases left between them. Germline CDR1 is SGHRS and CDR2 is YFSETQ. The CDR3 loop is CASSLATGDYTF. The CDR3 DNA reads as TGCGCCAGCAGCTTGGCCACCGGCGACTACACCTTC.

In its sample, this clonotype was seen a few times. The chain carries TRBV5-1 and TRBJ1-1; TRBD1 matches at 8 bases. Germline-derived CDR1 and CDR2 are SGHRS and YFSETQ. The length of the CDR3 is 16 residues. Trimming cost V 2 bases and J 4 bases; bases outside gene matches: 10. The chain's CDR3 is CASSLYPTGESTEAFF. CDR3 sequence (DNA): TGCGCCAGCAGCTTATACCCGACAGGGGAGAGCACTGAAGCTTTCTTT.

In this sample, this clonotype turned up a few times. The CDR3 sequence: CASSLEGRGEAFF. CDR3 bases: TGTGCCAGCAGCTTAGAAGGCAGGGGTGAAGCTTTCTTT. The rearrangement links TRBV7-8 to TRBJ1-1, with D tentatively TRBD1 (6 bases). V was pared by 1 base and J by 7 bases, with 10 bases between. There are 13 residues in the CDR3. The germline gives CDR1 SGHVS, CDR2 FQNEAQ. Looking up the rest from reference TRBV7-8 and TRBJ1-1 gives the full variable domain: GAGVSQSPRYKVAKRGQDVALRCDPISGHVSLFWYQQALGQGPEFLTYFQNEAQLDKSGLPSDRFFAERPEGSVSTLKIQRTQQEDSAVYLCASSLEGRGEAFFGQGTRLTVV.